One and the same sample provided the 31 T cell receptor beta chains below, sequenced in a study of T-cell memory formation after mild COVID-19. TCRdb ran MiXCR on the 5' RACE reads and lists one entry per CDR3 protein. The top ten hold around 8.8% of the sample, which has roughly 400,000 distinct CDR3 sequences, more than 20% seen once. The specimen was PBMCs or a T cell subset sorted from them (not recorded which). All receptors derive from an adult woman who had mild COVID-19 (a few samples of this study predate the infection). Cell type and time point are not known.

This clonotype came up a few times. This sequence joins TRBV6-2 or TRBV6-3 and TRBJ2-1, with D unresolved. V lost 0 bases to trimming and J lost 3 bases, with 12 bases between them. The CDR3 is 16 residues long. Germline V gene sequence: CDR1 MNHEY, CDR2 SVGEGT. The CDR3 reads CASSYSDLGSYNEQFF. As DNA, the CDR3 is TGTGCCAGCAGTTACTCCGACCTTGGCAGCTACAATGAGCAGTTCTTC.

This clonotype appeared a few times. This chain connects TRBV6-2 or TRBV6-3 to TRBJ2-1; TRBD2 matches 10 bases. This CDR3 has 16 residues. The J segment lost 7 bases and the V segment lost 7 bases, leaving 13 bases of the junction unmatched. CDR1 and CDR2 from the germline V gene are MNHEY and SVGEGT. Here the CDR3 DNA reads TGTGCCAGCAAGAATCTTAGGACTAGCGGACTGAATGAGCAGTTCTTC. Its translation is CASKNLRTSGLNEQFF.

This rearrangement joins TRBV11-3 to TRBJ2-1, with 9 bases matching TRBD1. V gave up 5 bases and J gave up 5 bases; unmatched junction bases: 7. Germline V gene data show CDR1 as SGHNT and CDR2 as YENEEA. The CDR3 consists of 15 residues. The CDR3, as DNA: TGTGCCAGCAGCCTCCGGGACAGGGACCACAATGAGCAGTTCTTC. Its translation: CASSLRDRDHNEQFF.

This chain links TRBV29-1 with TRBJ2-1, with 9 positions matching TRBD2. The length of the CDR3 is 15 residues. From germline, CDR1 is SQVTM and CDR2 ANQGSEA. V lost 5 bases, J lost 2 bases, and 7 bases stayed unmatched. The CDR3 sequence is CSVLPSGMPYNEQFF. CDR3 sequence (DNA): TGCAGCGTTCTTCCTAGCGGGATGCCCTACAATGAGCAGTTCTTC.

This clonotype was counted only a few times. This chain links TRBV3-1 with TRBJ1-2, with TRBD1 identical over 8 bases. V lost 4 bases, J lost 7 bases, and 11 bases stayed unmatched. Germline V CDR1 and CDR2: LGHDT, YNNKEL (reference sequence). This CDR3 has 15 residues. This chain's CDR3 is CASSRLGQGIGGYTF. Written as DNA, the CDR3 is TGTGCCAGCAGCCGCCTCGGACAGGGAATAGGTGGCTACACCTTC.

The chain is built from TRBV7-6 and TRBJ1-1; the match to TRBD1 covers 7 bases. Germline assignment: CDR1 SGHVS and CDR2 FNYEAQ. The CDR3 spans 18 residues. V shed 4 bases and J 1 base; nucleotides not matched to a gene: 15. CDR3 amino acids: CASSSMGGQPSWNTEAFF. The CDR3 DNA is TGTGCCAGCAGCTCAATGGGGGGACAGCCGTCCTGGAACACTGAAGCTTTCTTT.

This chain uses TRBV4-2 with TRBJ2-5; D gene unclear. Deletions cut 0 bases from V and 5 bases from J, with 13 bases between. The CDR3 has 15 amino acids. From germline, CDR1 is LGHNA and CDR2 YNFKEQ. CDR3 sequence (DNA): TGTGCCAGCAGCCAAGAGGCTAGACTGGTCGAGACCCAGTACTTC. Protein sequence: CASSQEARLVETQYF.

Here the CDR3 DNA reads TGTGCCAGCAGTTACGGCGGAGACAATGAGCAGTTCTTC. Translated: CASSYGGDNEQFF. This rearrangement joins TRBV6-5 to TRBJ2-1; no firm D call. The CDR3 length is 13 residues. CDR1 is MNHEY and CDR2 is SVGAGI in the germline V gene. V gave up 2 bases and J gave up 5 bases, with 7 bases separating them.

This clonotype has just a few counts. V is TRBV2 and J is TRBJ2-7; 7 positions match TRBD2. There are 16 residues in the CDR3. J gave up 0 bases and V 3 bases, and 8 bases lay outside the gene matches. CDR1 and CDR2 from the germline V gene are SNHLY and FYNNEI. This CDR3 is CASSDRTSAFSYEQYF. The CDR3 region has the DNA TGTGCCAGCAGTGACCGAACTAGCGCCTTCTCCTACGAGCAGTACTTC.

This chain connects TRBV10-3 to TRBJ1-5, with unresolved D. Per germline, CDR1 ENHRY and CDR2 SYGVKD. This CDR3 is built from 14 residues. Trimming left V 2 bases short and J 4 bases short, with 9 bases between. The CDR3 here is CAISELMTNQPQHF. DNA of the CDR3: TGTGCCATCAGTGAGCTTATGACGAATCAGCCCCAGCATTTT.

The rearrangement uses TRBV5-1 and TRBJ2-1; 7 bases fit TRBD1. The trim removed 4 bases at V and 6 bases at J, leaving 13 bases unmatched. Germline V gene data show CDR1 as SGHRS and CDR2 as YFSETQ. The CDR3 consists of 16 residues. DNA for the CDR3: TGCGCCAGCAGCCTGCTGATTGGACAGGTGGGCAATGAGCAGTTCTTC. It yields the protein CASSLLIGQVGNEQFF.

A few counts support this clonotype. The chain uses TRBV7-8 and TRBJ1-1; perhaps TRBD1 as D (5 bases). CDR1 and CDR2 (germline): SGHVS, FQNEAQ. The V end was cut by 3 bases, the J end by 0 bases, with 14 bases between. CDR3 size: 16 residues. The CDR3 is CASSLREGALNTEAFF. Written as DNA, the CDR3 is TGTGCCAGCAGCTTGAGGGAAGGGGCCCTGAACACTGAAGCTTTCTTT.

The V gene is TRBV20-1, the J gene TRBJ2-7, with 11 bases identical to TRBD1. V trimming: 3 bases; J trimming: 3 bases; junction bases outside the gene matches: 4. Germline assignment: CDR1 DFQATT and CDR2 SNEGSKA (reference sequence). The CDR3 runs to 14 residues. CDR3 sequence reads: CSARGTGGLYEQYF. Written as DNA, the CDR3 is TGCAGTGCTAGGGGGACAGGGGGTCTCTACGAGCAGTACTTC.

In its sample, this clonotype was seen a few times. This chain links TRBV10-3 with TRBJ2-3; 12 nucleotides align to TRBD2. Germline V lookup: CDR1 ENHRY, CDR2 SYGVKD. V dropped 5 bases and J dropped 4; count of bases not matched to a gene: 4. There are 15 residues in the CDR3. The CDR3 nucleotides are TGTGCCATCAGTAGGACTAGCGGGGAGGCAGATACGCAGTATTTT. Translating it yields CAISRTSGEADTQYF.

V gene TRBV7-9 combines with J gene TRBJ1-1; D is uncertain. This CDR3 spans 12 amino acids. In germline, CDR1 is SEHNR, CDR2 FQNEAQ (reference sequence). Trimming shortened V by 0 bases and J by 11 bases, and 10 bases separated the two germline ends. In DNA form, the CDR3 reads TGTGCCAGCAGCTTAGCCGTCACCTCGGCTTTCTTT. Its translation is CASSLAVTSAFF. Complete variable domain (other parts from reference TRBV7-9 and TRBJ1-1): DTGVSQNPRHKITKRGQNVTFRCDPISEHNRLYWYRQTLGQGPEFLTYFQNEAQLEKSRLLSDRFSAERPKGSFSTLEIQRTEQGDSAMYLCASSLAVTSAFFGQGTRLTVV.

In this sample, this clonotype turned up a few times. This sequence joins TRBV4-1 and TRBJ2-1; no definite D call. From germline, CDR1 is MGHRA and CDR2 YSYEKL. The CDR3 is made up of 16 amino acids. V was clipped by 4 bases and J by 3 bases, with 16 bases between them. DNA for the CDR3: TGCGCCAGCAGCCGAGAATTTGGAGCTGACTACAATGAGCAGTTCTTC. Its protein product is CASSREFGADYNEQFF.

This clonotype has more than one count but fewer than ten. The CDR3 here is CASSLESSGVRYEQYF. The CDR3 nucleotides are TGTGCCAGCAGTTTAGAGTCTAGCGGGGTGCGCTACGAGCAGTACTTC. This sequence joins TRBV12-3 or TRBV12-4 and TRBJ2-7; 9 bases agree with TRBD2. CDR3 length: 16 residues. V trimming: 1 base; J trimming: 3 bases; junction bases outside the gene matches: 7.

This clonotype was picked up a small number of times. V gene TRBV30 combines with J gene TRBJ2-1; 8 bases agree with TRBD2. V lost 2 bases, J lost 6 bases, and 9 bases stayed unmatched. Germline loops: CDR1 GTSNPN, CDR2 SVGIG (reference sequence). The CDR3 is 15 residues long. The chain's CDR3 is CAWSPGGLAGNEQFF. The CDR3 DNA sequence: TGTGCCTGGAGTCCCGGCGGACTAGCAGGCAATGAGCAGTTCTTC.

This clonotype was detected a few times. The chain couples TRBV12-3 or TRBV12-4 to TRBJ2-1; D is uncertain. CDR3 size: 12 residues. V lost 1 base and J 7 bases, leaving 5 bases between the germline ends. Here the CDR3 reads CASSLGLNEQFF. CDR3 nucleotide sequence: TGTGCCAGCAGTTTAGGGCTAAATGAGCAGTTCTTC.

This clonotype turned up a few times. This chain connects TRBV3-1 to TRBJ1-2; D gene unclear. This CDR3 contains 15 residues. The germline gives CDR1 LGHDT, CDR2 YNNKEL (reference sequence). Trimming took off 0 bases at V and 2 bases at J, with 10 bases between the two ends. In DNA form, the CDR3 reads TGTGCCAGCAGCCAAGAGTCAGGCCGCAACTATGGCTACACCTTC. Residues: CASSQESGRNYGYTF.

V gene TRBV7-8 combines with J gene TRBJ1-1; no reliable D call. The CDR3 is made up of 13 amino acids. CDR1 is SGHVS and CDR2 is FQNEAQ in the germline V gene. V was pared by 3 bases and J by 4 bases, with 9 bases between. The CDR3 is CASSFGLRTEAFF. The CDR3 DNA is TGTGCCAGCAGCTTCGGTTTGCGCACTGAAGCTTTCTTT. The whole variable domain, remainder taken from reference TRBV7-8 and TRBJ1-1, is GAGVSQSPRYKVAKRGQDVALRCDPISGHVSLFWYQQALGQGPEFLTYFQNEAQLDKSGLPSDRFFAERPEGSVSTLKIQRTQQEDSAVYLCASSFGLRTEAFFGQGTRLTVV.

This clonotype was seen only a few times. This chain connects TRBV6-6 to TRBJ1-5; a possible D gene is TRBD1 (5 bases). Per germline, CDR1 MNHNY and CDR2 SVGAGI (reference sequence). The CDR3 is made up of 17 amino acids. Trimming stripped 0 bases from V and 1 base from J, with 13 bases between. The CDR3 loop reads CASSYSGRPGSNQPQHF. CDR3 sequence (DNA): TGTGCCAGCAGTTACTCGGGGCGTCCGGGGAGCAATCAGCCCCAGCATTTT.

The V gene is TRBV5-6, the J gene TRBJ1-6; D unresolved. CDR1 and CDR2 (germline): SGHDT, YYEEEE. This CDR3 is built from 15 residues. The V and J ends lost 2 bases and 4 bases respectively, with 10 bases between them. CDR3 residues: CASSLTGMYNSPLHF. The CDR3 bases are TGTGCCAGCAGCTTAACCGGGATGTATAATTCACCCCTCCACTTT.

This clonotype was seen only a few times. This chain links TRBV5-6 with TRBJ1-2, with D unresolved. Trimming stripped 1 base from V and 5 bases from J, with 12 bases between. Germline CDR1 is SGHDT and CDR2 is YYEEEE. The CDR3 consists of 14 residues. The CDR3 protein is CASSLTQARYGYTF. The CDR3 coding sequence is TGTGCCAGCAGCTTGACCCAGGCCCGATATGGCTACACCTTC.

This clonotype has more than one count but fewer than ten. The CDR3 nucleotides read TGTGCCAGCAGCCCAGGGGGATCCCCCACTGAAGCTTTCTTT. Translated, it gives CASSPGGSPTEAFF. The V call is TRBV11-2, the J call TRBJ1-1; 7 bases fit TRBD1. Per the germline V gene, CDR1 is SGHAT and CDR2 is FQNNGV. After removal of 5 bases from V and 4 bases from J, the junction contained 7 bases not matched to a gene. The CDR3 runs to 14 residues.

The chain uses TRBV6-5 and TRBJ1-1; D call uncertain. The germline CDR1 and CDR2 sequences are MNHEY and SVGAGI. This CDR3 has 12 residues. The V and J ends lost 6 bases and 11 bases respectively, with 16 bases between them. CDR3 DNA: TGTGCCAGCAGCCGTCTTTCGGGTCATGCTTTCTTT. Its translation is CASSRLSGHAFF.

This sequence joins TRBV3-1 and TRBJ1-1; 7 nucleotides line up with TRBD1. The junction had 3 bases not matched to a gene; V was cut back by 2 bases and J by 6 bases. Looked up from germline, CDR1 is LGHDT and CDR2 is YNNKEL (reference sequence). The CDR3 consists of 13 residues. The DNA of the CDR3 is TGTGCCAGCAGCCAAACAACAGGGGCTGAAGCTTTCTTT. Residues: CASSQTTGAEAFF.

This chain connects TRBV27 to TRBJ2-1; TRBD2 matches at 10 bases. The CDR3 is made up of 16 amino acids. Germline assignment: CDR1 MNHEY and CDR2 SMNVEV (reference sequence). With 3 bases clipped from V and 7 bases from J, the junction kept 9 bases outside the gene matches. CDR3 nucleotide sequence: TGTGCCAGCAGTTTTTCGGCTAGCGGGAGCCTGAATGAGCAGTTCTTC. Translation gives CASSFSASGSLNEQFF.

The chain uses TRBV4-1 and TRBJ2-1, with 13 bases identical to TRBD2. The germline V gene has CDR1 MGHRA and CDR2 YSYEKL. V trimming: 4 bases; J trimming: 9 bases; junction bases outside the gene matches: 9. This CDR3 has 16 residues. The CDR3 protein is CASSPLGLAGEGEQFF. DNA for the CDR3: TGCGCCAGCAGCCCCCTTGGACTAGCGGGAGAGGGTGAGCAGTTCTTC.

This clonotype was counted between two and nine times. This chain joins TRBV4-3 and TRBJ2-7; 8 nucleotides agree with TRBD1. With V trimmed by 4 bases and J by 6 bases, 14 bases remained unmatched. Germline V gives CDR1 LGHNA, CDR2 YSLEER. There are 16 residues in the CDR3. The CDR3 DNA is TGCGCCAGCAGCCCTGGCCCGGCGACAGGGGAAGGCGAGCAGTACTTC. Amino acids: CASSPGPATGEGEQYF.

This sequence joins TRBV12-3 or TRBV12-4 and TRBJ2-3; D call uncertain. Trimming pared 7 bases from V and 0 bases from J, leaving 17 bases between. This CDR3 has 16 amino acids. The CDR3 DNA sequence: TGTGCCAGCATCCCTTCTGGGTTTTCTAGCACAGATACGCAGTATTTT. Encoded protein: CASIPSGFSSTDTQYF.